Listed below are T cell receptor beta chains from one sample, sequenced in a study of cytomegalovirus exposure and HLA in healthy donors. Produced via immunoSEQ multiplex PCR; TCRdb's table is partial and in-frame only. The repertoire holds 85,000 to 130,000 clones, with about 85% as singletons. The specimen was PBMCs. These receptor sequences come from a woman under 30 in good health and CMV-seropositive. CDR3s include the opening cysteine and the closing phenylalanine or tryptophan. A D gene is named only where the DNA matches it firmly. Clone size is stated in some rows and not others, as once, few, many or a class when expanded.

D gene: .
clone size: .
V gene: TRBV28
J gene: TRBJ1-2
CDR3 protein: CASRTGSSEAGSYGYTF
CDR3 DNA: TGTGCCAGCAGAACCGGGAGCTCTGAGGCCGGGAGCTATGGCTACACCTTC

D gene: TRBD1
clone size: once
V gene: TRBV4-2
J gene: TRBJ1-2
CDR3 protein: CASSHQSFRQGDGYTF
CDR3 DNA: TGTGCCAGCAGCCACCAATCCTTCCGACAGGGTGACGGCTACACCTTC

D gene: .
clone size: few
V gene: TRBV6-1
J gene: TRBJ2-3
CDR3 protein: CASSEGDSGADTQYF
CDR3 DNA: TGTGCCAGCAGTGAGGGCGATAGCGGAGCAGATACGCAGTATTTT

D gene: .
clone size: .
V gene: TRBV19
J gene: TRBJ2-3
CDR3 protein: CASSSFRGGRGATQYF
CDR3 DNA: TGTGCCAGTAGCTCCTTCCGCGGGGGCCGGGGGGCTACGCAGTATTTT

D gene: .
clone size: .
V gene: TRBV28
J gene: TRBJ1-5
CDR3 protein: CASSPTGSEWPQHF
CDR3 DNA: TGTGCCAGCAGTCCCACAGGGTCTGAGTGGCCCCAGCATTTT

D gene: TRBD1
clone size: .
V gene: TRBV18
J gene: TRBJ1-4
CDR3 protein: CASSPQGQGRTNEKLFF
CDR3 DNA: TGTGCCAGCTCACCACAGGGACAGGGGAGAACTAATGAAAAACTGTTTTTT

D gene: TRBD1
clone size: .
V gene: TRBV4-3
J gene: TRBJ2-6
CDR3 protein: CASSPGTAGANVLTF
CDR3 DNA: TGCGCCAGCAGCCCGGGGACAGCTGGGGCCAACGTCCTGACTTTC

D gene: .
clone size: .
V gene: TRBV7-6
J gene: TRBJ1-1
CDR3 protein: CASSLLGANTEAFF
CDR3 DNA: TGTGCCAGCAGCTTACTGGGGGCGAACACTGAAGCTTTCTTT

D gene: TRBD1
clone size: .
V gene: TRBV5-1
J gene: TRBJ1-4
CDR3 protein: CASSARHTGGLEKLFF
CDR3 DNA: TGCGCCAGCAGTGCCAGACATACAGGGGGCCTTGAAAAACTGTTTTTT

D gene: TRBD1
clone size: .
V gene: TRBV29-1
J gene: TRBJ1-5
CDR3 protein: CSVLWGQGAGQPQHF
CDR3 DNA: TGCAGCGTACTCTGGGGACAGGGGGCCGGTCAGCCCCAGCATTTT

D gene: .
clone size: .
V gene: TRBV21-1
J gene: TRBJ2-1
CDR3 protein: CATPTGTGGYNEQFF
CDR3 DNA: TGTGCCACCCCCACCGGGACAGGGGGCTACAATGAGCAGTTCTTC

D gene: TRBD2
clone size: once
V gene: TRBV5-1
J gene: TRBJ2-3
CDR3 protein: CASSLAEGARGADTQYF
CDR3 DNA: TGCGCCAGCAGCTTGGCCGAAGGAGCTCGGGGGGCAGATACGCAGTATTTT

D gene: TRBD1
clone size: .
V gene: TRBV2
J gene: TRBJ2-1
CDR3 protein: CASSVTGAYNEQFF
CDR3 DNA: TGTGCCAGCAGTGTTACAGGGGCCTACAATGAGCAGTTCTTC

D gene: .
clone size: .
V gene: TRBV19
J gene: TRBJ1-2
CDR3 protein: CASRYHSSNYGYTF
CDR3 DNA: TGTGCCAGTAGATATCACAGTAGTAACTATGGCTACACCTTC

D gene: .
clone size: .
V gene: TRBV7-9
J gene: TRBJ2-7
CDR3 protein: CASSLGRGGAYF
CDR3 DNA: TGTGCCAGCAGCTTAGGGAGGGGCGGGGCGTACTTC

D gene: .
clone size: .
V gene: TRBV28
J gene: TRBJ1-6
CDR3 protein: CASRRGDLSYNSPLHF
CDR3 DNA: TGTGCCAGTCGACGCGGGGATCTCTCCTATAATTCACCCCTCCACTTT

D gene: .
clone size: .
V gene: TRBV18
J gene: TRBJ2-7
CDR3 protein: CASSPASVYEQYF
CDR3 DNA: TGTGCCAGCTCACCGGCTAGTGTGTACGAGCAGTACTTC

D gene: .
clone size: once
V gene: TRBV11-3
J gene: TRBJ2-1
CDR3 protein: CASSSPDSSSYNEQFF
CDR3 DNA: TGTGCCAGCAGCTCGCCGGACTCGAGCTCCTACAATGAGCAGTTCTTC

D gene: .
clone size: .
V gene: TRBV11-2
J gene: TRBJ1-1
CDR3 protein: CASSSGGRPFRETEAFF
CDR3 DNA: TGTGCCAGCAGCTCGGGGGGACGGCCTTTCCGAGAAACTGAAGCTTTCTTT

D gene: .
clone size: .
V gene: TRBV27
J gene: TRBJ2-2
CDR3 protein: CASRRLPLNTGELFF
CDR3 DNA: TGTGCCAGTAGAAGATTACCGCTGAACACCGGGGAGCTGTTTTTT

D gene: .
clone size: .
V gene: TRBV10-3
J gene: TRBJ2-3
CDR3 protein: CAISERRDTQYF
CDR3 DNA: TGTGCCATCAGTGAACGTAGAGATACGCAGTATTTT

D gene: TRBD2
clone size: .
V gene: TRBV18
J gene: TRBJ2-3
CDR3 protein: CASSRTSGGIDTQYF
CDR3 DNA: TGTGCCAGCTCTCGGACTAGCGGGGGTATAGATACGCAGTATTTT

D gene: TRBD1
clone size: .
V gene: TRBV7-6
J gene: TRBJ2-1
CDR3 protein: CASSLKGASYNEQFF
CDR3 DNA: TGTGCCAGCAGCCTTAAGGGGGCCTCCTACAATGAGCAGTTCTTC

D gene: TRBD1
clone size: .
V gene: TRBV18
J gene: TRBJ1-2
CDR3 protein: CASSPVTGTGAPLGYTF
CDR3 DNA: TGTGCCAGCTCACCAGTTACCGGAACAGGGGCTCCCCTGGGCTACACCTTC

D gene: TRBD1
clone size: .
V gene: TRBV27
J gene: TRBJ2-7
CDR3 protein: CASRTGIGEQYF
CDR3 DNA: TGTGCCAGTAGGACAGGGATCGGCGAGCAGTACTTC

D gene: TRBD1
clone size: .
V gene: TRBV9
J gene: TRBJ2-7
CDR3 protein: CASSVDSGTGIYEQYF
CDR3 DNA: TGTGCCAGCAGCGTAGATTCTGGGACAGGGATCTACGAGCAGTACTTC

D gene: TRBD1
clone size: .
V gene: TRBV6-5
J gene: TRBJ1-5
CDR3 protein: CASSIDRGMGQPQHF
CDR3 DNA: TGTGCCAGCAGCATTGACAGGGGAATGGGTCAGCCCCAGCATTTT

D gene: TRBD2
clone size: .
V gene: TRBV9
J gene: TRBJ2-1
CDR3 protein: CASSGWPSGGTYNEQFF
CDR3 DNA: TGTGCCAGCAGCGGCTGGCCTAGCGGGGGAACCTACAATGAGCAGTTCTTC